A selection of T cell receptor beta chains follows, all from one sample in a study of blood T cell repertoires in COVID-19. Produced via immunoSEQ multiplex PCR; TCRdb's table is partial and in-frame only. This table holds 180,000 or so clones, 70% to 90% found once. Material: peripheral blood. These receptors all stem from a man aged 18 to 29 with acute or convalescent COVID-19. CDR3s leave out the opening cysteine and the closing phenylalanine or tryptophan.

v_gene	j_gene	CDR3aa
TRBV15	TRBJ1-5	ATSRQGFNQPQH
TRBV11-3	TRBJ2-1	ASSLGSRADEQF
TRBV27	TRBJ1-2	ASRGQDGIGYT
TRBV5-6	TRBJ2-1	AVGQGALNEQF
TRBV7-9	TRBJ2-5	ASSLVGGKQETQY
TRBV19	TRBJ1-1	ASSIGQSNTEAF
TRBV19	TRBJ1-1	ASSVHRTPEAF
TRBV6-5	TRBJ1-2	ASSYSHQGARGYT
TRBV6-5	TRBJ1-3	ASSTTGFAGNTIY
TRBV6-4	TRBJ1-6	ASRDQGGNSPLH
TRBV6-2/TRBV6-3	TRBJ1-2	ASSYPRTGGSNYGYT
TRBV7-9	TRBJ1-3	ASSSGALGNTIY
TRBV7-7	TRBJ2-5	ASSPAGAGETQY
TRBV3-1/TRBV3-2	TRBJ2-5	ASSHLGRGTQY
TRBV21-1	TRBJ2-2	ASSLPRILYSFTGELF
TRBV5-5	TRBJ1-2	ASSLLRDRVSYT
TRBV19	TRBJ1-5	ASSIVNSLNQPQH
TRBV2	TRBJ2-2	ASSEDLGTGTGELF
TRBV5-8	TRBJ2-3	ASSSGTGTDTQY
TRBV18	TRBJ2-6	ASSPGSSGANVLT
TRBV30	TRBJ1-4	AWSLGTESEQLF
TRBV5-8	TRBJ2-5	ASSLKGGVQETQY
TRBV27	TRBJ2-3	ASSSRQGARRTDTQY
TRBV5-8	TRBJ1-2	ASSFYRDTIYGYT
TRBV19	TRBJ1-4	ASSTGQGVDFVKLF
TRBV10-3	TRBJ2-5	AISEHSVGGSGETQY
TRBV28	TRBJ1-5	ASPCPGTGVVSNQPQH
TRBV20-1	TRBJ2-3	SASWRGGRDTQY
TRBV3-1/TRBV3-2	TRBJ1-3	ASSPGRASGNTIY
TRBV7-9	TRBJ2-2	ASSLTGTGARTGELF
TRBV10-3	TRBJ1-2	AISESRGDGYT
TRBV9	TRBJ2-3	ASSVPSGGAGDTQY
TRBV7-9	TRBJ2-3	ASSLDGLAGRLDTQY
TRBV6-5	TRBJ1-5	ASSYDRGNQPQH
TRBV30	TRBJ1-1	AWSRGQVEAF
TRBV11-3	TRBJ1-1	ASSDRQNTEAF
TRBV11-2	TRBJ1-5	ASSRTGSNQPQH
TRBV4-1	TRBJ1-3	ASSQVGSGNTIY
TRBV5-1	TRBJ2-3	ASSLLAGARDTQY
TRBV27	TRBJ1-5	ASTRGVNQPQH
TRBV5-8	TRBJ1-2	ASRSGPGQRFYGYT